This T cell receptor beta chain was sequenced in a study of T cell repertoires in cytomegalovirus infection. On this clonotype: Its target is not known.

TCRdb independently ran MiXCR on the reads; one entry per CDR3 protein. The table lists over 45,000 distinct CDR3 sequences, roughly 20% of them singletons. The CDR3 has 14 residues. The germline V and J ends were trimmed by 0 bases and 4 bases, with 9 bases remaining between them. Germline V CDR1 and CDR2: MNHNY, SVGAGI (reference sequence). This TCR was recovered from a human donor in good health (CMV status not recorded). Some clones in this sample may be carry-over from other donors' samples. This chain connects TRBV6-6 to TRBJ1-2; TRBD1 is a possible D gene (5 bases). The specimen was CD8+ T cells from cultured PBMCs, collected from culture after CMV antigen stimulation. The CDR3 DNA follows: TGTGCCAGCAGTTACTCGACAGTAGGCTATGGCTACACCTTC. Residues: CASSYSTVGYGYTF.